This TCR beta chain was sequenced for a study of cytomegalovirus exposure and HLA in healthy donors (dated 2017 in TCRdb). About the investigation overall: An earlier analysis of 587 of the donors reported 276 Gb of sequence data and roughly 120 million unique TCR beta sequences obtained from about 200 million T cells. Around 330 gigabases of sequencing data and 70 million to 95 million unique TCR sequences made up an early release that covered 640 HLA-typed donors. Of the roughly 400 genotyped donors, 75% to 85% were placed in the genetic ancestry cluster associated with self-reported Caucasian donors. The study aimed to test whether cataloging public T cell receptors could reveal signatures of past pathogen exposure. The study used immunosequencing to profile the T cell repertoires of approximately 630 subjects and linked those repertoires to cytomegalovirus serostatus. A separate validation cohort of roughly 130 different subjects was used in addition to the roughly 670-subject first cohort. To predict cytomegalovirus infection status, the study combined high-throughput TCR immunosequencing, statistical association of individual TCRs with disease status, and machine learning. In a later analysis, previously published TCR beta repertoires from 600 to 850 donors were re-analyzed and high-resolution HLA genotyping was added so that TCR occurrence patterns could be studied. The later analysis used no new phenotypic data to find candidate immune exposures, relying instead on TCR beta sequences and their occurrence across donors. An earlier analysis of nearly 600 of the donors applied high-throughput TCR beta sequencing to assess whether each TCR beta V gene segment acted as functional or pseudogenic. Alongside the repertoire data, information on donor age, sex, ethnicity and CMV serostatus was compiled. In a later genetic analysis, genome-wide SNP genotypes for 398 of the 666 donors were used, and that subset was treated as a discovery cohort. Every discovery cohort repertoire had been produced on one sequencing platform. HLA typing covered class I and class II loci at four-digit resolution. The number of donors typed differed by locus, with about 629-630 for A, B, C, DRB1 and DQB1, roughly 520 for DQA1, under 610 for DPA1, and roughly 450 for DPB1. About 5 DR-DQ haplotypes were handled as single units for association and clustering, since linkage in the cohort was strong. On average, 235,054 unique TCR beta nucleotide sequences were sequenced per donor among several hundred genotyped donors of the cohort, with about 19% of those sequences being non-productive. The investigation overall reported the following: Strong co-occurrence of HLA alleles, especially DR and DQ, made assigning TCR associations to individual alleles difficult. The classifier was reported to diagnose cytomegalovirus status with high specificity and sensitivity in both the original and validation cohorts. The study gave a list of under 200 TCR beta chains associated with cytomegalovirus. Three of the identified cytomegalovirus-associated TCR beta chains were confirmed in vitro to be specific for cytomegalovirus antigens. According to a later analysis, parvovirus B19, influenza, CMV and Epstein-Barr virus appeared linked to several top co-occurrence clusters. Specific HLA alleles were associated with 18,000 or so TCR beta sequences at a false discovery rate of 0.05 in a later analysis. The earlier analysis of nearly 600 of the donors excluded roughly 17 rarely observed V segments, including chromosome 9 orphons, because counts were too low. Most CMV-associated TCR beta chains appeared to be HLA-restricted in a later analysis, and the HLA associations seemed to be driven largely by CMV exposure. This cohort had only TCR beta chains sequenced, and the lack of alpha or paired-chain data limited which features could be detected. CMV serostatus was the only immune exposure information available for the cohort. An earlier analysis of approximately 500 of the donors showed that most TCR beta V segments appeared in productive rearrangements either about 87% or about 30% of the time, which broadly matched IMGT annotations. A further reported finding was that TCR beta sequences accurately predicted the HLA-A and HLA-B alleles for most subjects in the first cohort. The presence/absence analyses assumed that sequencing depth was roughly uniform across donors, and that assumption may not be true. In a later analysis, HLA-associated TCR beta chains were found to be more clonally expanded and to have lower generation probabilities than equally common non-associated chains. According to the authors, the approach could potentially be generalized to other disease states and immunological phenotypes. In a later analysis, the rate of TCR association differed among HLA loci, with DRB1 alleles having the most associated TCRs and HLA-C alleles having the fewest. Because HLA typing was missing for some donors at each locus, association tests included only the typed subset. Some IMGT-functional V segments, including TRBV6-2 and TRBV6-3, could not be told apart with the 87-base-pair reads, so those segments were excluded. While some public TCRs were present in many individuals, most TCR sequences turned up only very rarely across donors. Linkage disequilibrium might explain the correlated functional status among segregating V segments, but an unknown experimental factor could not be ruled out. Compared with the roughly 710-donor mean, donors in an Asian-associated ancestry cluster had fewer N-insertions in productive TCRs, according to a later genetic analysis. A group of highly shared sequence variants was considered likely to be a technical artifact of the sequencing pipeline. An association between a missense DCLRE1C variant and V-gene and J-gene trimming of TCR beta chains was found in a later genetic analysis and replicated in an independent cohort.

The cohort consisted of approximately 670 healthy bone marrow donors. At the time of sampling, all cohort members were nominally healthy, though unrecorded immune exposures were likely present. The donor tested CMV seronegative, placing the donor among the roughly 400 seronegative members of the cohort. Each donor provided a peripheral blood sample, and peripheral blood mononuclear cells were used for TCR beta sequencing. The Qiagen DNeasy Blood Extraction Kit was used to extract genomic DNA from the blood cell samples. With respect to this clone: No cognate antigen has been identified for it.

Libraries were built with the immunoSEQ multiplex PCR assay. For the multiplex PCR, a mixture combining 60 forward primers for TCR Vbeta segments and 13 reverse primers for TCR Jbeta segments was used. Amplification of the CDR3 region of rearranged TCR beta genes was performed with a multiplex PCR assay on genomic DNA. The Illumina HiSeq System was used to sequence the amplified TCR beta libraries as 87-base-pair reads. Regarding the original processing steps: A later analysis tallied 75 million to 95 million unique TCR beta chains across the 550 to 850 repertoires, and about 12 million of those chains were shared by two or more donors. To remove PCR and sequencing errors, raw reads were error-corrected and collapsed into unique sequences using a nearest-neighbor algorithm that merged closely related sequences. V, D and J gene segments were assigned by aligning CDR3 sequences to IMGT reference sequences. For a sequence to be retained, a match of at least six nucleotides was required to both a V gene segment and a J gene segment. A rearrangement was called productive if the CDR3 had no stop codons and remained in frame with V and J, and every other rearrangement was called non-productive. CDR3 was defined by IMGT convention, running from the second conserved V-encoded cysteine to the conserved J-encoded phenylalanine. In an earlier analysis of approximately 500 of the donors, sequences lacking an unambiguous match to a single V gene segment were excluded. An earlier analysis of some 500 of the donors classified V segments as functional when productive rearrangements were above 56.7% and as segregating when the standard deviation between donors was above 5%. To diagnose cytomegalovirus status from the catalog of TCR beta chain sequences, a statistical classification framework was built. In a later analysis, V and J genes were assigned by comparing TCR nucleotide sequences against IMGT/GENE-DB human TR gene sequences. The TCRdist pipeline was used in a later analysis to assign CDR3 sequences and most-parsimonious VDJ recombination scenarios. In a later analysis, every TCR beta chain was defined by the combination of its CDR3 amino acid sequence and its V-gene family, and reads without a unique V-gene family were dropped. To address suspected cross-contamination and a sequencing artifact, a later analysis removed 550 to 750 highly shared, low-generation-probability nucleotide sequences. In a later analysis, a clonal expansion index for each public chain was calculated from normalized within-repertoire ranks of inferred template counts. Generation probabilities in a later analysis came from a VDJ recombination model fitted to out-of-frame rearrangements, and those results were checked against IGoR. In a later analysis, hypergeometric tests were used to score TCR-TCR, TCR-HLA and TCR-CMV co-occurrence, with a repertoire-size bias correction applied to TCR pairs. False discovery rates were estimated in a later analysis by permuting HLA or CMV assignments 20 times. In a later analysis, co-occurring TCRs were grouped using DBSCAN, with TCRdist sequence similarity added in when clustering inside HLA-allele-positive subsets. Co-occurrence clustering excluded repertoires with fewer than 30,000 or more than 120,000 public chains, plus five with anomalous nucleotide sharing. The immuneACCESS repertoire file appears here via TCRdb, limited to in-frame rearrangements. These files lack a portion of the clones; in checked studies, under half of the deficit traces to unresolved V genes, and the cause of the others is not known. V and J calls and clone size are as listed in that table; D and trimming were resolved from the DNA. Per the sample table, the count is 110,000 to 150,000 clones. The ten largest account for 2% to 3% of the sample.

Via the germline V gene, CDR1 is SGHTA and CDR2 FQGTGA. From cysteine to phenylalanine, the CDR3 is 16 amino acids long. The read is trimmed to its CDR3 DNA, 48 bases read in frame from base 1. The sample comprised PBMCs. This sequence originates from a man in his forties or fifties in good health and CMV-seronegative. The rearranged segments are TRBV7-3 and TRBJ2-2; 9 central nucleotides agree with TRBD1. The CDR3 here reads CAAHSGTGLNTGELFF. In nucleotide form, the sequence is TGTGCGGCTCACTCAGGGACAGGGTTGAACACCGGGGAGCTGTTTTTT.